The TCR beta chain under discussion was sequenced for a study of cytomegalovirus exposure and HLA in healthy donors. The germline CDR1 and CDR2 sequences are SGDLS and YYNGEE. The V segment lost 3 bases and the J segment 5 bases; nucleotides outside the gene matches: 7. The CDR3 contains 15 residues. PCR involved 60 Vbeta and 13 Jbeta primers. The table came from immunoSEQ multiplex PCR; TCRdb's copy has only in-frame clones and leaves some out. The sample data list about 72,000 clones. This rearrangement joins TRBV9 to TRBJ1-2; 10 bases line up with TRBD1. The TCR sequence derives from a man in his forties or fifties in good health and CMV-seronegative. The sequencing input was PBMCs. CDR3 in DNA: TGTGCCAGCAGCGGGGACCGGGACAGGGGATATGGCTACACCTTC. Residues: CASSGDRDRGYGYTF.